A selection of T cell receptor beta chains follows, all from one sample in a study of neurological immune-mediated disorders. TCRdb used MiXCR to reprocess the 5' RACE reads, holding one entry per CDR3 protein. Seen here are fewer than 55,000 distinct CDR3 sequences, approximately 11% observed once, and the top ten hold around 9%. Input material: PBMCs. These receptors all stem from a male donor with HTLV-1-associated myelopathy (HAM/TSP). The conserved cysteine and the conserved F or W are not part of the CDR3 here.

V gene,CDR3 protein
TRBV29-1,STGLALETQY
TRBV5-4,ASSSMGQGTYEQY
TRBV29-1,SVAAGKGYEQN
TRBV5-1,ASSLDGQGNTEAF
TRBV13,ASSWRTGGIEKLF
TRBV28,ASSTRRQLNQPQH
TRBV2,ASSEIGLAGWETQY
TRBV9,ASSVGTGQETQY
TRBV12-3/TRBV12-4,ASSNIAGQGDTEAF
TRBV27,ASSLSYLGKLF
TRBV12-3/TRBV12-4,ASRIRGLGTTEAF
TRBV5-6,ASSLPSRGYT
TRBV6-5,ASSDRGSAYEQY
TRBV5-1,ASSLRQREETQY
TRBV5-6,ASSFYICSASTGLSQPQH
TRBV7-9,ASSFPSNRALGQF
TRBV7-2,ASTFRGAGSNEKLF